This T cell receptor beta chain was observed in a study of OX40 agonist ivuxolimab in advanced cancers. Only in-frame clones appear in the TCRdb table, and some are missing; sequencing was by immunoSEQ multiplex PCR. The repertoire holds 20,000 to 25,000 clones, with roughly 80% as singletons. The CDR3 is 13 residues long. Trimming stripped 11 bases from V and 4 bases from J, with 17 bases between. Germline CDR1 MDHEN, CDR2 SYDVKM. This chain uses TRBV28 with TRBJ2-5, with D hard to call. This specimen was CD4+ or CD8+ T cells sorted from blood, taken in a trial of the OX40 agonist ivuxolimab. The clonotype was recovered from an adult with an advanced solid tumor such as melanoma, head and neck, liver or kidney cancer. CDR3 nucleotides: TGTGCCGGTCGCGGCCCCCGTACAGAGACCCAGTACTTC. Translation: CAGRGPRTETQYF.